The 26 T cell receptor beta chains in this list originate from one sample, sequenced in a study of T cell repertoires in cytomegalovirus infection (dated by TCRdb to between 2018 and 2021). The instrument was an Illumina HiSeq 1500. TCRdb took the public reads, trimmed them with fastp at Q25, ran MiXCR for clone calling and kept in-frame beta chains. Merged by CDR3 protein, the rows form single entries marked with the most common genes and DNA. The sample table shows some 300,000 distinct CDR3 sequences, and around 9.1% are seen once. The top ten clones comprise less than 3% of the sample. The sequenced sample was PBMCs. The receptor set was obtained from a human donor in good health (CMV status not recorded). Some clones in this sample may be carry-over from other donors' samples.

This clonotype has a count of ten or more. V usage is TRBV11-2 and J usage is TRBJ2-5; tentatively, D is TRBD1 (6 bases). The CDR3 sequence is 13 residues long. Germline V gives CDR1 SGHAT, CDR2 FQNNGV. V dropped 8 bases and J dropped 3 bases, with 13 bases sitting between them. The CDR3 DNA is TGTGCCAGCGGCACAGGGCTCGAAGAGACCCAGTACTTC. Translating gives CASGTGLEETQYF.

This clonotype was counted at least ten times. The chain recombines TRBV28 with TRBJ2-3; the D is unclear. The CDR3 is made up of 13 amino acids. Per germline, CDR1 MDHEN and CDR2 SYDVKM. The V gene lost 4 bases and the J gene lost 10 bases, with 15 bases spanning the gap. CDR3 nucleotides: TGTGCCAGCAGTTCTCCGACGCCCAAGGCGCAGTATTTT. It codes for CASSSPTPKAQYF.

V gene TRBV4-2 combines with J gene TRBJ2-6; D is possibly TRBD2 (5 bases). This CDR3 is 17 amino acids long. Deletions cut 0 bases from V and 0 bases from J, with 9 bases between. CDR1 LGHNA and CDR2 YNFKEQ come from the germline V gene. Here the CDR3 DNA reads TGTGCCAGCAGCCAAGATCGTGAGGGCTCTGGGGCCAACGTCCTGACTTTC. This codes for CASSQDREGSGANVLTF.

This clonotype was seen a handful of times. The chain recombines TRBV19 with TRBJ2-1; D remains unclear. Trimming stripped 5 bases from V and 4 bases from J, with 9 bases between. CDR3 length equals 13 residues. Germline-derived CDR1 and CDR2 are LNHDA and SQIVND (reference sequence). DNA of the CDR3: TGTGCCAGTAGTTTAGCTTTTTACAATGAGCAGTTCTTC. It is translated as CASSLAFYNEQFF.

Ten or more counts support this clonotype. V usage is TRBV3-1 and J usage is TRBJ2-1; 8 bases match TRBD2. The CDR3 spans 15 residues. Losses at the gene ends were 4 bases for V and 2 bases for J; bases not matched to a gene: 4. The germline V gene has CDR1 LGHDT and CDR2 YNNKEL (reference sequence). CDR3 amino acids: CASSRERGTYNEQFF. The CDR3 DNA reads as TGTGCCAGCAGCCGGGAGCGGGGGACCTACAATGAGCAGTTCTTC.

There are many counts of this clonotype. The chain combines TRBV2 with TRBJ1-1; no reliable D call. The CDR3 has 13 residues. The germline CDR1 and CDR2 sequences are SNHLY and FYNNEI. The V and J ends lost 4 bases and 8 bases respectively, with 14 bases between them. The CDR3 bases are TGTGCCAGCAGTGCCTCTCCCTTAACCGAAGCTTTCTTT. This translates into CASSASPLTEAFF.

At least ten counts were recorded for this clonotype. This chain uses TRBV6-2 or TRBV6-3 with TRBJ2-2; D is unresolved. Germline assignment: CDR1 MNHEY and CDR2 SVGEGT. This CDR3 is built from 13 residues. V lost 8 bases, J lost 0 bases, and 7 bases lay in between. The CDR3 reads CASGRSNTGELFF. Written as DNA, the CDR3 is TGTGCCAGCGGGCGATCGAACACCGGGGAGCTGTTTTTT.

This clonotype has at least ten counts. This rearrangement joins TRBV20-1 to TRBJ2-7; 9 positions match TRBD2. Looked up from germline, CDR1 is DFQATT and CDR2 is SNEGSKA (reference sequence). V dropped 3 bases and J dropped 0; count of bases not matched to a gene: 3. The CDR3 is made up of 14 amino acids. The CDR3, as DNA: TGCAGTGCTAGTGGCGGGGGGGCCTCCTACGAGCAGTACTTC. Amino acid sequence: CSASGGGASYEQYF.

Many counts were recorded for this clonotype. The rearrangement links TRBV20-1 to TRBJ2-3, with 8 bases that match TRBD2. After removal of 5 bases from V and 0 bases from J, the junction contained 7 bases not matched to a gene. Germline CDR1 reads DFQATT; CDR2 reads SNEGSKA (reference sequence). The CDR3 is made up of 15 amino acids. The CDR3 region is CSAPALAGSTDTQYF. The CDR3, as DNA: TGCAGTGCTCCTGCCTTAGCGGGGAGCACAGATACGCAGTATTTT.

The table lists this clonotype with many counts. V is TRBV28 and J is TRBJ2-7; 11 nucleotides match TRBD1. The V gene end was trimmed by 6 bases and the J gene end by 6 bases; junction bases not matched to a gene: 10. Germline V gene data show CDR1 as MDHEN and CDR2 as SYDVKM. The CDR3 runs 15 residues. CDR3 sequence: CASSRRTGTGGEQYV. The CDR3 coding sequence is TGTGCCAGCAGCCGACGAACCGGGACAGGGGGCGAGCAGTACGTC.

This clonotype appeared many times. The chain links TRBV7-9 to TRBJ1-4, with 8 bases that match TRBD1. Germline V CDR1 and CDR2: SEHNR, FQNEAQ (reference sequence). J gave up 0 bases and V 0 bases, and 15 bases lay outside the gene matches. The CDR3 covers 21 residues. The CDR3 nucleotides read TGTGCCAGCAGCTTAGCCTATACCGGGACAGGCCCATATGCAACTAATGAAAAACTGTTTTTT. This codes for CASSLAYTGTGPYATNEKLFF.

CDR3 coding DNA: TGTGCCAGCAGCGACGACAGGGCCGGGGAGCTGTTTTTT. Translated: CASSDDRAGELFF. The rearrangement joins TRBV11-2 to TRBJ2-2, with 7 nucleotides matching TRBD1. This CDR3 contains 13 residues. The J segment lost 6 bases and the V segment lost 5 bases, leaving 3 bases of the junction unmatched. Per germline, CDR1 SGHAT and CDR2 FQNNGV.

This clonotype showed up many times. J is TRBJ2-1 and V is TRBV7-9; D unclear. This CDR3 region has 13 residues. Trimming pared 1 base from V and 10 bases from J, leaving 11 bases between. Germline V gene lookup returns CDR1 SEHNR and CDR2 FQNEAQ (reference sequence). CDR3 in DNA: TGTGCCAGCAGCTTAGTTCCGTTTCGCGAGCAGTTCTTC. Residues: CASSLVPFREQFF.

The table lists this clonotype with many counts. V is TRBV5-5 and J is TRBJ1-1, with 8 bases aligning to TRBD1. This CDR3 contains 17 residues. With 0 bases clipped from V and 1 base from J, the junction kept 8 bases outside the gene matches. From germline, CDR1 is SGHKS and CDR2 YYEKEE (reference sequence). CDR3 sequence reads: CASSLGDRFSQNTEAFF. The CDR3, as DNA: TGTGCCAGCAGCTTGGGGGACAGGTTTTCACAGAACACTGAAGCTTTCTTT.

This clonotype has ten or more counts. This chain joins TRBV6-6 and TRBJ1-5, with 7 bases fitting TRBD1. The CDR3 covers 13 residues. The ends lost 2 bases at V and 12 bases at J; junction bases unmatched: 7. The germline CDR1 and CDR2 sequences are MNHNY and SVGAGI (reference sequence). The CDR3: CASSYNQGGFQHF. CDR3 nucleotides: TGTGCCAGCAGTTACAACCAGGGGGGGTTCCAGCATTTT.

Ten or more counts support this clonotype. One end of the junction is discordant with germline, which a read error may explain. The chain combines TRBV11-3 with TRBJ1-2; TRBD1 might be the D (5 bases). The CDR3 has 13 amino acids. Germline values: CDR1 SGHNT, CDR2 YENEEA. CDR3 in amino acids: CASSATGWPPVYF. CDR3 in DNA: TGTGCCAGCAGCGCTACAGGATGGCCCCCGGTTTACTTC.

This clonotype was detected once. The rearrangement uses TRBV12-3 or TRBV12-4 and TRBJ1-1; D is ambiguous. The CDR3 spans 12 residues. Trimming removed 3 bases at V and 6 bases at J, with 8 bases between. Written as DNA, the CDR3 is TGTGCCAGCAGTTTCAGCCCCCCTGAAGCTTTCTTT. Translated, it gives CASSFSPPEAFF.

The chain links TRBV6-5 to TRBJ2-1, with 11 bases identical to TRBD2. Trimming took 0 bases from V and 0 from J; bases not matched to a gene: 1. The CDR3 length is 17 residues. CDR1 MNHEY and CDR2 SVGAGI come from the germline V gene. DNA of the CDR3: TGTGCCAGCAGTTACTCCGGGACTAGCGGCTCCTACAATGAGCAGTTCTTC. It codes for CASSYSGTSGSYNEQFF.

In this sample, this clonotype turned up a few times. J is TRBJ2-1 and V is TRBV7-9; 7 positions agree with TRBD2. Germline trimming cut 2 bases from V and 6 bases from J; bases unmatched to any gene: 10. This CDR3 is 16 amino acids long. CDR1 is SEHNR, CDR2 FQNEAQ, per germline (reference sequence). The CDR3 DNA reads TGTGCCAGCAGCTTACGGGGCGGGGGTTCTTTCAATGAGCAGTTCTTC. Translated: CASSLRGGGSFNEQFF.

This clonotype has a count of ten or more. CDR3 protein: CASSLAGTSSEQYF. CDR3 nucleotides: TGTGCCAGCAGCTTGGCCGGGACTAGTAGCGAGCAGTACTTC. The V and J genes are TRBV5-6 and TRBJ2-7, with 8 bases lining up with TRBD2. From germline, CDR1 is SGHDT and CDR2 YYEEEE. The CDR3 runs 14 residues. With 0 bases clipped from V and 6 bases from J, the junction kept 5 bases outside the gene matches.

This clonotype was found many times. The V gene is TRBV15, the J gene TRBJ1-4, with 7 positions matching TRBD1. Germline V CDR1 and CDR2: LNHNV, YYDKDF (reference sequence). The CDR3 covers 17 residues. V shed 1 base, J shed 2 bases, and the junction held 7 bases outside the gene matches. CDR3 region: CATSRGQGLLTNEKLFF. In DNA, the CDR3 is TGTGCCACCAGCAGAGGACAGGGCTTGTTGACTAATGAAAAACTGTTTTTT.

This clonotype showed up many times. The gene calls are TRBV7-2 and TRBJ1-5, with unresolved D. This CDR3 comprises 16 residues. The germline CDR1 and CDR2 sequences are SGHTA and FQGNSA. The germline V and J ends were trimmed by 2 bases and 4 bases, with 15 bases remaining between them. This chain's CDR3 is CASSLNFGPKNQPQHF. In nucleotides, the CDR3 is TGTGCCAGCAGCTTAAATTTCGGTCCCAAAAATCAGCCCCAGCATTTT.

The table lists this clonotype with many counts. V is TRBV7-9 and J is TRBJ1-5; D not resolved. Germline CDR1 reads SEHNR; CDR2 reads FQNEAQ (reference sequence). V gave up 2 bases and J gave up 8 bases, with 7 bases separating them. The CDR3 runs 12 residues. CDR3 protein: CASSLHIEPQHF. The CDR3 DNA reads TGTGCCAGCAGCTTACATATTGAGCCCCAGCATTTT.

The rearrangement uses TRBV4-1 and TRBJ1-5, with 10 bases lining up with TRBD1. The ends lost 0 bases at V and 5 bases at J; junction bases unmatched: 7. This CDR3 is built from 17 residues. CDR1 is MGHRA and CDR2 is YSYEKL in the germline V gene. CDR3 amino acids: CASSQDKETGGDQPQHF. CDR3 nucleotide sequence: TGCGCCAGCAGCCAAGATAAGGAGACAGGGGGCGATCAGCCCCAGCATTTT.

This chain links TRBV6-1 with TRBJ1-1, with D possibly matching TRBD1 (5 bases). This CDR3 has 13 residues. The V end lost 3 bases, the J end lost 5 bases, and 10 bases lay between the germline ends. CDR1 MNHNS and CDR2 SASEGT come from the germline V gene. The CDR3 DNA sequence: TGTGCCAGCAGTGAGGGGGTTTGGACTGAAGCTTTCTTT. It specifies CASSEGVWTEAFF.

This clonotype was counted at least ten times. The V gene is TRBV20-1, the J gene TRBJ1-5; TRBD1 agrees at 7 bases. J lost 7 bases, V lost 5 bases, and 5 bases had no gene match. The CDR3 runs to 12 residues. Germline CDR1 is DFQATT and CDR2 is SNEGSKA (reference sequence). The CDR3 reads CSAVTGEQPQHF. DNA of the CDR3: TGCAGTGCTGTCACAGGGGAACAGCCCCAGCATTTT.